This entry lists 19 T cell receptor beta chains sequenced from one sample in a study of blood T cell repertoires in COVID-19 (dated by TCRdb to about 2020). Receptor libraries were prepared by the immunoSEQ multiplex PCR assay. TCRdb took this table from immuneACCESS and kept in-frame rearrangements with V and J called. Such tables lack part of the clones; where checked against another copy, unresolved V genes explain under half of the gap, and the rest is unexplained. This sample lists a few hundred thousand clones; less than 90% were detected once. Around 8% of the sample is taken by the ten largest. The sample consisted of PBMCs or T cells enriched from blood (not recorded which). The receptor set was obtained from a woman in her sixties who had recovered from COVID-19.

This clone appeared a few times. V is TRBV27 and J is TRBJ2-5; tentatively, D is TRBD2 (5 bases). CDR1 is MNHEY, CDR2 SMNVEV, per germline (reference sequence). Trimming shortened V by 5 bases and J by 1 base, and 8 bases separated the two germline ends. The CDR3 contains 13 residues. CDR3 region: CASSLRGQETQYF. DNA for the CDR3: TGTGCCAGCAGTCTCCGGGGCCAAGAGACCCAGTACTTC.

A few counts support this clone. V gene TRBV7-8 combines with J gene TRBJ2-3, with 8 bases aligning to TRBD1. The V gene end was trimmed by 10 bases and the J gene end by 0 bases; junction bases not matched to a gene: 6. The V gene's germline CDR1 is SGHVS and CDR2 FQNEAQ. CDR3 length equals 14 residues. Here the CDR3 reads CATGQGPSTDTQYF. The CDR3 DNA reads as TGTGCCACCGGACAGGGCCCTAGCACAGATACGCAGTATTTT.

V usage is TRBV3-1 (or the pseudogene TRBV3-2) and J usage is TRBJ1-3, with a weak D call TRBD1 (5 bases). Trimming pared 2 bases from V and 1 base from J, leaving 15 bases between. The CDR3 length is 17 residues. Germline V CDR1 and CDR2: LGHDT, YNNKEL (reference sequence). CDR3 nucleotides: TGTGCCAGCAGCCAACTATGGGGGGGGTTTTCTGGAAACACCATATATTTT. This gives the protein CASSQLWGGFSGNTIYF.

To note about this clone: This sample includes further DNA sequences coding for the same CDR3. The rearrangement links TRBV5-4 to TRBJ2-3, with 9 bases identical to TRBD2. Germline V gene sequence: CDR1 SGHNT, CDR2 YYREEE (reference sequence). The CDR3 spans 15 residues. J was trimmed by 1 base and V by 4 bases; bases with no gene match: 4. Here the CDR3 reads CASSLSGGRTDTQYF. The CDR3 nucleotides read TGTGCCAGCAGCCTTAGCGGGGGCCGCACAGATACGCAGTATTTT. Supplemented by reference TRBV5-4 and TRBJ2-3, the full variable domain reads ETGVTQSPTHLIKTRGQQVTLRCSSQSGHNTVSWYQQALGQGPQFIFQYYREEENGRGNFPPRFSGLQFPNYSSELNVNALELDDSALYLCASSLSGGRTDTQYFGPGTRLTVL.

The genes are TRBV11-3 and TRBJ2-3; possibly TRBD1 for D (6 bases). Germline CDR1 SGHNT, CDR2 YENEEA. The length of the CDR3 is 17 residues. V was trimmed by 2 bases and J by 2 bases, leaving 17 bases between them. Here the CDR3 reads CASSLNPRDTFTDTQYF. The CDR3 bases are TGTGCCAGCAGCTTAAATCCCCGGGACACTTTCACAGATACGCAGTATTTT.

The rearrangement joins TRBV19 to TRBJ2-3, with 7 bases identical to TRBD2. The CDR3 is made up of 15 amino acids. The J segment lost 3 bases and the V segment lost 5 bases, leaving 8 bases of the junction unmatched. Germline V gives CDR1 LNHDA, CDR2 SQIVND (reference sequence). This CDR3 is CASSVRGGWTDTQYF. The CDR3 region has the DNA TGTGCCAGTAGTGTACGCGGGGGTTGGACAGATACGCAGTATTTT. The whole variable domain, remainder taken from reference TRBV19 and TRBJ2-3, is DGGITQSPKYLFRKEGQNVTLSCEQNLNHDAMYWYRQDPGQGLRLIYYSQIVNDFQKGDIAEGYSVSREKKESFPLTVTSAQKNPTAFYLCASSVRGGWTDTQYFGPGTRLTVL.

The CDR3, as DNA: TGTGCCAGCAGCTTGCAAGGGGTTGGTGGGGCCAACGTCCTGACTTTC. Protein sequence: CASSLQGVGGANVLTF. This chain connects TRBV21-1 to TRBJ2-6; no check of the table's D call, TRBD1, against the DNA was made. TRBV21-1 is a recognized pseudogene. This CDR3 region has 16 residues.

V is TRBV9 and J is TRBJ1-2; 9 bases line up with TRBD1. The V and J ends lost 0 bases and 8 bases, in that order; junction bases with no gene match: 11. CDR1 is SGDLS, CDR2 YYNGEE, per germline. This CDR3 comprises 16 residues. The DNA of the CDR3 is TGTGCCAGCAGCGTAGAGGCAATACAGGGGGCACAAGGCTACACCTTC. It codes for CASSVEAIQGAQGYTF.

This clone was seen only a few times. The V and J genes are TRBV2 and TRBJ2-3; the match to TRBD2 covers 8 bases. V was clipped by 5 bases and J by 4 bases; unmatched bases: 8. Germline values: CDR1 SNHLY, CDR2 FYNNEI. The CDR3 consists of 15 residues. The CDR3 loop is CASSPRGGPPDTQYF. CDR3 bases: TGTGCCAGCAGTCCACGGGGGGGCCCACCAGATACGCAGTATTTT.

The chain uses TRBV5-1 and TRBJ2-1; 9 bases agree with TRBD2. The CDR3 is 17 residues long. Germline V gene sequence: CDR1 SGHRS, CDR2 YFSETQ. J lost 10 bases, V lost 0 bases, and 14 bases had no gene match. Written as DNA, the CDR3 is TGCGCCAGCAGCTTGGAGGCTAGCGGGGTCCCCTACGGAGAGCAGTTCTTC. Its translation: CASSLEASGVPYGEQFF.

V gene TRBV7-6 combines with J gene TRBJ2-2; 12 nucleotides match TRBD2. The trim removed 3 bases at V and 2 bases at J, leaving 1 base unmatched. Germline V gene data show CDR1 as SGHVS and CDR2 as FNYEAQ. This CDR3 spans 16 amino acids. CDR3: CASSLTSGGNTGELFF. The CDR3 DNA reads as TGTGCCAGCAGCTTGACTAGCGGGGGCAACACCGGGGAGCTGTTTTTT.

The chain joins TRBV7-9 to TRBJ2-7; D remains unclear. The CDR3 is made up of 10 amino acids. Germline lookup yields CDR1 SEHNR and CDR2 FQNEAQ (reference sequence). With 5 bases removed from V and 4 bases from J, the gap between germline ends came to 3 bases. The CDR3 sequence is CASSLYEQYF. As DNA, the CDR3 is TGTGCCAGCAGCCTTTACGAGCAGTACTTC.

The gene calls are TRBV18 and TRBJ1-2; 8 nucleotides line up with TRBD1. This CDR3 is built from 13 residues. Germline-derived CDR1 and CDR2 are KGHSH and LQKENI. Germline trimming cut 4 bases from V and 7 bases from J; bases unmatched to any gene: 5. The CDR3 nucleotides read TGTGCCAGCTCACGGACAGGGATGGGTGGCTACACCTTC. As protein: CASSRTGMGGYTF.

This clone was observed a single time. The genes are TRBV27 and TRBJ2-3, with TRBD2 identical over 9 bases. Germline V gene data show CDR1 as MNHEY and CDR2 as SMNVEV (reference sequence). The length of the CDR3 is 15 residues. With V trimmed by 8 bases and J by 6 bases, 12 bases remained unmatched. Written as DNA, the CDR3 is TGTGCCAGCCGGCAAGCGGGGGGTAGTAGGGATACGCAGTATTTT. This encodes CASRQAGGSRDTQYF.

The CDR3 region is CASSSMGGVEKRPLHF. The CDR3 DNA sequence: TGTGCCAGCAGCTCCATGGGGGGGGTGGAAAAAAGACCCCTCCACTTT. The chain has TRBV7-2 and TRBJ1-6; TRBD1 might be the D (5 bases). The germline V gene encodes CDR1 SGHTA and CDR2 FQGNSA. V dropped 4 bases and J dropped 12 bases, with 22 bases sitting between them. This CDR3 contains 16 residues.

About this clone itself: Other DNA sequences in the sample encode the same CDR3. The chain has TRBV30 and TRBJ2-3, with 11 bases lining up with TRBD2. The CDR3 consists of 13 residues. V was clipped by 4 bases and J by 6 bases; unmatched bases: 3. The germline gives CDR1 GTSNPN, CDR2 SVGIG (reference sequence). The CDR3, as DNA: TGTGCCTGGACTAGCGGGGGGCGTGATACGCAGTATTTT. Its protein product is CAWTSGGRDTQYF.

The CDR3 DNA reads TGTGCCAGCAGCTTAGGGGAGGGAAAATTTGAAAAACTGTTTTTT. Its protein product is CASSLGEGKFEKLFF. This chain links TRBV11-2 with TRBJ1-4; no reliable D call. The CDR3 has 15 amino acids. V lost 1 base and J 7 bases, leaving 13 bases between the germline ends. Germline V gene data show CDR1 as SGHAT and CDR2 as FQNNGV.

This chain links TRBV6-6 with TRBJ2-1, with 7 positions matching TRBD2. Germline assignment: CDR1 MNHNY and CDR2 SVGAGI (reference sequence). The CDR3 contains 15 residues. V shed 7 bases, J shed 3 bases, and the junction held 9 bases outside the gene matches. The CDR3 DNA follows: TGTGCCAGCACCCCGGGAGGTCGACTCTACAATGAGCAGTTCTTC. Its protein is CASTPGGRLYNEQFF.

V and J are TRBV5-1 and TRBJ1-1; D might be TRBD1 (6 bases). The CDR3 covers 15 residues. V lost 5 bases and J 5 bases, leaving 19 bases between the germline ends. Germline V gene lookup returns CDR1 SGHRS and CDR2 YFSETQ. Here the CDR3 DNA reads TGCGCCAGCAGGCCCTCGTTCCTACAGGGTACTGAAGCTTTCTTT. Translated, it gives CASRPSFLQGTEAFF.